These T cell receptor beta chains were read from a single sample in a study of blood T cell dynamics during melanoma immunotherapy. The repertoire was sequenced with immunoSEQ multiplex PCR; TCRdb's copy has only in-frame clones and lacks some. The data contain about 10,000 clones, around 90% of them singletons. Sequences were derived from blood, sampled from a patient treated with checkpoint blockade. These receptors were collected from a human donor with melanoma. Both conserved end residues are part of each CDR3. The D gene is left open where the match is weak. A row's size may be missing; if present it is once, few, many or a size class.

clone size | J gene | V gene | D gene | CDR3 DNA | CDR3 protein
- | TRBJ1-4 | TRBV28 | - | TGTGCCAGCAGTAGCAACCCCGCACCTAATGAAAAACTGTTTTTT | CASSSNPAPNEKLFF
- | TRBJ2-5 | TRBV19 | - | TGTGCCAGTAAGACACTGCAAGAGACCCAGTACTTC | CASKTLQETQYF
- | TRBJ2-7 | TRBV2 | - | TGTGCCAGCAGGCGGCAGATCTCCTACGAGCAGTACTTC | CASRRQISYEQYF
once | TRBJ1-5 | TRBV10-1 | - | TGCGCCAGCAGGGGGAATCAGCCCCAGCATTTT | CASRGNQPQHF
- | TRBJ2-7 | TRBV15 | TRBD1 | TGTGCCACCAGCGGAGACCGGGACAGACACTACGAGCAGTACTTC | CATSGDRDRHYEQYF
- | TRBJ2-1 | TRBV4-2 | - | TGTGCCAGCAGCCAAGACTTGGCGGAACGAAATGAGCAGTTCTTC | CASSQDLAERNEQFF
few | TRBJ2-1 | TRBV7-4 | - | TGTGCCAGCAGCTTAGTCGTCTCCCACGGTGAGCAGTTCTTC | CASSLVVSHGEQFF
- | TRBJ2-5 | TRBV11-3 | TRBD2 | TGTGCCAGCAGCCCCCATGGCGGGGCGGGAGCGCAAGAGACCCAGTACTTC | CASSPHGGAGAQETQYF
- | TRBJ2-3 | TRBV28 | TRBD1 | TGTGCCAGCAGTCCGGGACAGAGCACAGATACGCAGTATTTT | CASSPGQSTDTQYF
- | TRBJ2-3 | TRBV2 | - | TGTGCCAGCGGGACTCAAAAAAGGGATACGCAGTATTTT | CASGTQKRDTQYF
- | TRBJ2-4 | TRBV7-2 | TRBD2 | TGTGCCAGCAGCTTAGGGACTAGCGGGAGGGGGGTTCAGTACTTC | CASSLGTSGRGVQYF
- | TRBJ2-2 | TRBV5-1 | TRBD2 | TGCGCCAGCACCCAAGTCTTACGACTAGCCGGGGGCGGGGAGCTGTTTTTT | CASTQVLRLAGGGELFF
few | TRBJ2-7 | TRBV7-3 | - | TGTGCCAGCAGCTTGGGCGGGACCTACGAGCAGTACTTC | CASSLGGTYEQYF
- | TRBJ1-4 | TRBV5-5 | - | TGTGCCAGCAGTCTGGGGTGGACAACTAATGAAAAACTGTTTTTT | CASSLGWTTNEKLFF
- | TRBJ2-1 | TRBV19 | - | TGTGCCAGTAGTATAGGGGGGCGGGCCAATGAGCAGTTCTTC | CASSIGGRANEQFF
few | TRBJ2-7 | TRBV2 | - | TGTGCCAGCAGTGAAGTCCCCGGGGCCCACGAGCAGTACTTC | CASSEVPGAHEQYF
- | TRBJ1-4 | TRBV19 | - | TGTGCCAGTAGTATGACAGGTCTCAATGAAAAACTGTTTTTT | CASSMTGLNEKLFF
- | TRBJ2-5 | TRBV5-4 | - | TGTGCCAGCAGCTCCCAGGAGAGGACCCAGTACTTC | CASSSQERTQYF
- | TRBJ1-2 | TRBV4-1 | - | TGCGCCAGCAGCCCATGGGGACCCTATGGCTACACCTTC | CASSPWGPYGYTF
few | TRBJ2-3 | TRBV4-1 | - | TGCGCCAGCAGCCCCCTAGGGGATACGCAGTATTTT | CASSPLGDTQYF
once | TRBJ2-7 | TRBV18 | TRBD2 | TGTGCCAGCTCACCACAGGGTAGCGGGGGTGAGCAGTACTTC | CASSPQGSGGEQYF
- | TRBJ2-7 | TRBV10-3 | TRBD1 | TGTGCCATCAGTGAACAGGGGGGAAGCTACGAGCAGTACTTC | CAISEQGGSYEQYF
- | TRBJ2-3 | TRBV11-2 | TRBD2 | TGTGCCAGCAGCCCCTTCGGGGGGCTAGCGGGAGTTCTGACAGATACGCAGTATTTT | CASSPFGGLAGVLTDTQYF
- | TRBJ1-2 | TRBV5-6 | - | TGTGCCAGCAGCCCAACCCGGGGCTATGGCTACACCTTC | CASSPTRGYGYTF
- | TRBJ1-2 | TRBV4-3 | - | TGCGCCAGCAGCCAAGGTTCCGCCAGCACTAACTATGGCTACACCTTC | CASSQGSASTNYGYTF
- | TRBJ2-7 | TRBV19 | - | TGTGCCAGTAGTATAGGGGCCTCCGAGCAGTACTTC | CASSIGASEQYF
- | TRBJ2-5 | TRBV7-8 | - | TGTGCCAGCAGCTTATCGGTCGTGGGAGGGGGCGGTGAGACCCAGTACTTC | CASSLSVVGGGGETQYF
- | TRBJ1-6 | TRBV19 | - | TGTGCCAGTAACGACCCGCCCGGGCCCCTCCACTTT | CASNDPPGPLHF